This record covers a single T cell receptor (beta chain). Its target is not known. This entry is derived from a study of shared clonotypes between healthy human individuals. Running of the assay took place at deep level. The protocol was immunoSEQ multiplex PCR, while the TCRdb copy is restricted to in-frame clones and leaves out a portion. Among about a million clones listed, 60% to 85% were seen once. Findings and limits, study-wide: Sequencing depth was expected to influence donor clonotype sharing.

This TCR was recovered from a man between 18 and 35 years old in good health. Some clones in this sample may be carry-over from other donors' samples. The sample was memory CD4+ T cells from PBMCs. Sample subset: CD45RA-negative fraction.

CDR3 bases: TGCGCCAGCAGCTTGGTCGGGACTAGCGGGACCTACGAGCAGTACTTC. The encoded protein is CASSLVGTSGTYEQYF. The V and J genes are TRBV5-1 and TRBJ2-7; TRBD2 agrees at 13 bases. Losses at the gene ends were 0 bases for V and 2 bases for J; bases not matched to a gene: 2. The V gene's germline CDR1 is SGHRS and CDR2 YFSETQ. CDR3 length: 16 residues. Supplemented by reference TRBV5-1 and TRBJ2-7, the full variable domain reads KAGVTQTPRYLIKTRGQQVTLSCSPISGHRSVSWYQQTPGQGLQFLFEYFSETQRNKGNFPGRFSGRQFSNSRSEMNVSTLELGDSALYLCASSLVGTSGTYEQYFGPGTRLTVT.